This T cell receptor (beta chain) was recovered during a study of control samples from healthy donors and cancer patients (dated by TCRdb to 2018 to 2021). Preparation of the library involved the immunoSEQ multiplex PCR assay. TCRdb limited this immuneACCESS table to in-frame rearrangements with V and J called. A share of clones is missing; checked studies link under half to unresolved V genes, and the rest is unexplained. This sample comprises about 160,000 clones, 90% to 95% of them detected only once. The top ten clonotypes cover 8.5% of the sample. This clone was detected a few times. What antigen it recognizes has not been identified. Base qualities are not provided; no much larger clone lies one nucleotide away. For CDR1 and CDR2, the germline V gene lists SGDLS and YYNGEE. V lost 7 bases and J lost 7 bases; the stretch between them is 5 bases long. The cysteine opens and the phenylalanine closes a CDR3 of 10 amino acids. Of the read, only the CDR3 DNA is kept; its 30 bases are in frame from base 1.

The sequence was obtained from a middle-aged woman in good health. Specimen: blood. The V and J genes are TRBV9 and TRBJ2-2; confidence is insufficient to name the D gene. CDR3 loop: CASSGGELFF. The nucleotides read TGTGCCAGCTCTGGCGGGGAGCTGTTTTTT.